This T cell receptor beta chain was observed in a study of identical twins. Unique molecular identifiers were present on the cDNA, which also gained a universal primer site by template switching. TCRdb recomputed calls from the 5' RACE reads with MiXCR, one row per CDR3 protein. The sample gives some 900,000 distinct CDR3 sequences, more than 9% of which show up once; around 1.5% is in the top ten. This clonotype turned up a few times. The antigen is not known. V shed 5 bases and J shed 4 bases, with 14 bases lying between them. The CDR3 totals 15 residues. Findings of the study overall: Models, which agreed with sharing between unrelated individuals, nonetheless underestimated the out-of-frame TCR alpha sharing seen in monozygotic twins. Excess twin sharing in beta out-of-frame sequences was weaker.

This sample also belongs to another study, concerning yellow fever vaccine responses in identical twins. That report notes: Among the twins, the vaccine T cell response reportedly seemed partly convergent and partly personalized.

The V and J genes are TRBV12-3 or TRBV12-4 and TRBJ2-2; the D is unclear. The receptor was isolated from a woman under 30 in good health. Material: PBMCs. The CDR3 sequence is CASSERVGPTGELFF. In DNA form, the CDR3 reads TGTGCCAGCAGTGAGCGAGTGGGCCCCACCGGGGAGCTGTTTTTT.